This T cell receptor (beta chain) appears in the sequencing data of a study of PD-L1 blockade in urothelial cancer. Trimming took 10 bases from V and 2 from J, leaving 16 bases between them. Germline V CDR1 and CDR2: MNHEY, SVGAGI. The CDR3 has 14 amino acids. Sequencing used immunoSEQ multiplex PCR; TCRdb keeps in-frame clones, though not all of them. The sample contains about 130,000 clones, roughly 82% of which appear only once. Documented time point: peripheral blood 6 weeks after treatment start. This TCR was recovered from a man aged 45-65 years with urothelial cancer. The chain is built from TRBV6-5 and TRBJ2-3; D gene unclear. The sequencing used PBMCs, collected around atezolizumab (anti-PD-L1) treatment. CDR3 DNA sequence: TGTGCCACCCAAAGGAGTAGTTACACAGATACGCAGTATTTT. Its protein product is CATQRSSYTDTQYF.